The 3 T cell receptor beta chains listed next were all sequenced from one sample in a study of T cells expressing NK-cell markers. TCRdb re-called the 5' RACE reads and catalogs CDR3 proteins one per entry, DNA excluded. This listing includes about 170,000 distinct CDR3 sequences. Specimen: blood T cells: a sorted CD56 or NKG2C T cell subset, CD4+ or CD8+ T cells, or bulk PBMC T cells (not recorded which). These receptors came from a man aged 18-69 years in good health.

The chain joins TRBV12-3 or TRBV12-4 to TRBJ2-7; checking the TCRdb D call of TRBD2 is not possible without DNA. The CDR3 is 17 residues long. Here the CDR3 reads CASSPGTSGIYFTKQYF.

This rearrangement joins TRBV18 to TRBJ1-2. The CDR3 has 19 residues. Germline CDR1 is KGHSH and CDR2 is LQKENI. This CDR3 is CASSPGMGGDLAIFHGYTF.

The gene calls are TRBV7-8 and TRBJ2-7; lacking DNA, the TRBD1 call made by TCRdb goes unchecked. Per germline, CDR1 SGHVS and CDR2 FQNEAQ. CDR3 length: 13 residues. CDR3: CASSWQGDDEQYF.